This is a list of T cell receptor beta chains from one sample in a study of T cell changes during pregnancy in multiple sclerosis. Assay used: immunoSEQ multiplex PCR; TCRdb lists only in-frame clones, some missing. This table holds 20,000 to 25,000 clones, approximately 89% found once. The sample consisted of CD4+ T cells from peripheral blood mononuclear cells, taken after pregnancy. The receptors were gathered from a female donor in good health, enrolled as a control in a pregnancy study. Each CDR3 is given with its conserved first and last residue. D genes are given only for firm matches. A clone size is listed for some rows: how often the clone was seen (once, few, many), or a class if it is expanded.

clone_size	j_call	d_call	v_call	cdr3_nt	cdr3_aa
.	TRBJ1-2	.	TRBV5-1	TGCGCCAGCAGCTTGAGGGGGAGCCCCGACTATGGCTACACCTTC	CASSLRGSPDYGYTF
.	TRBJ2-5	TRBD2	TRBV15	TGTGCCACCAGCCCTCCTCTCGGGGGGGAGACCCAGTACTTC	CATSPPLGGETQYF
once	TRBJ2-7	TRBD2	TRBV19	TGTGCCAGTAGGATAAAAGCGGGAGAGGCCTACGAGCAGTACTTC	CASRIKAGEAYEQYF
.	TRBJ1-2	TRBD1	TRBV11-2	TGTGCCAGCAGCTTCAGGGGGGGCTACACCTTC	CASSFRGGYTF
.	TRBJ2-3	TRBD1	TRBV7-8	TGTGCCAGCAGGATGGGACAGGGTAGGGGCACAGATACGCAGTATTTT	CASRMGQGRGTDTQYF
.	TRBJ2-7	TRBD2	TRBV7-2	TGTGCCAGCAGCCTATCCTACGTTAGAGCGGGATCACGCTCCTACGAGCAGTACTTC	CASSLSYVRAGSRSYEQYF
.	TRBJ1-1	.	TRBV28	TGTGCCAGCACCTCCCCGGGGAACACTGAAGCTTTCTTT	CASTSPGNTEAFF
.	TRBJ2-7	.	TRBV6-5	TGTGCCAGCAGTTACTCTGGGACTGGGGAGCAGTACTTC	CASSYSGTGEQYF
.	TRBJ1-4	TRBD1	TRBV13	TGTGCCAGCAGCTCAGTCAGGGGGAGGCAGACTAATGAAAAACTGTTTTTT	CASSSVRGRQTNEKLFF
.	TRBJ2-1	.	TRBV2	TGTGCCAGCAGTGCCACGGGAGTGAGGAATGAGCAGTTCTTC	CASSATGVRNEQFF
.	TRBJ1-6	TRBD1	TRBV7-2	TGTGCCAGCAGCCCCCGGACAGGGGGTAATTCACCCCTCCACTTT	CASSPRTGGNSPLHF
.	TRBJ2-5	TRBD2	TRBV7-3	TGTGCCAGCAGCACGGGACTACCCCAAGAGACCCAGTACTTC	CASSTGLPQETQYF
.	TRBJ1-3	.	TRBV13	TGTGCCAGCAGCCCCCAGGGAAACACCATATATTTT	CASSPQGNTIYF
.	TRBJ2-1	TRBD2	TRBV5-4	TGTGCCAGCAGCGCACTCGTCCGCGGCGGGAGGGCCGGGGATGAGCAGTTCTTC	CASSALVRGGRAGDEQFF
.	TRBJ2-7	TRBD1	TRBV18	TGTGCCAGCTCCCCGACAGGGACAGGGTTTGGCGAGCAGTACTTC	CASSPTGTGFGEQYF
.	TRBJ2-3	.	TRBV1	TGCACCAGCAGCCAAACACCGTTAGCGGGGGAACCCACAGATACGCAGTATTTT	CTSSQTPLAGEPTDTQYF
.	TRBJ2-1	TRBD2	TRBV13	TGTGCCAGCAGCTTATCGCGGACTAGCGGGATCTCCTACAATGAGCAGTTCTTC	CASSLSRTSGISYNEQFF
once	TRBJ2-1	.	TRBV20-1	TGCAGTGCTAGTCACCGGGAGCAGTTCTTC	CSASHREQFF
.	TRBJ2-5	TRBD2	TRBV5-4	TGTGCCAGCAGCCTCCTAGCGGGGGCGGGTGAGACCCAGTACTTC	CASSLLAGAGETQYF
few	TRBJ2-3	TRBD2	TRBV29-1	TGCAGCGTTGACCTGATAGCGGGAGCGGCAGATACGCAGTATTTT	CSVDLIAGAADTQYF
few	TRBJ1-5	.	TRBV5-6	TGTGCCAGCAGCTCCCTCCGGGGGGGAAAAGGTAATCAGCCCCAGCATTTT	CASSSLRGGKGNQPQHF
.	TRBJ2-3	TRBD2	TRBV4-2	TGTGCCAGCAGCCTTTCGGGAGGTCCCGGTTCCGATACGCAGTATTTT	CASSLSGGPGSDTQYF
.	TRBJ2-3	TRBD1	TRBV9	TGTGCCAGCAGCGCGGGACAGGGAGGGGCAGATACGCAGTATTTT	CASSAGQGGADTQYF
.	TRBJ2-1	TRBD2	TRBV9	TGTGCCAGCAGCGTCGGACTAGCGACAGGTGAGCAGTTCTTC	CASSVGLATGEQFF
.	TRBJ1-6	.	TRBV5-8	TGTGCCAGCAGCACGCGGCCCCTAGGGGTATCACCCCTCCACTTT	CASSTRPLGVSPLHF
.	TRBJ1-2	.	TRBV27	TGTGCCAGCAGTTTATTTCCCTCAGCTAACTATGGCTACACCTTC	CASSLFPSANYGYTF
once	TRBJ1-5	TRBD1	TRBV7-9	TGTGCCAGCAGCCCAGGGGGTCGCAATCAGCCCCAGCATTTT	CASSPGGRNQPQHF
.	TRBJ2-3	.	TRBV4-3	TGCGCCAGCAGCCAAGATAAGGCAGGGGATGTGACAGATACGCAGTATTTT	CASSQDKAGDVTDTQYF
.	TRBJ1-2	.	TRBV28	TGTGCCAGCGCGGATCCGGCTTATGGCTACACCTTC	CASADPAYGYTF
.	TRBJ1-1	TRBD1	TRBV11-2	TGTGCCAGCAGCTTAGTGTTCGGGACAGACACTGAAGCTTTCTTT	CASSLVFGTDTEAFF
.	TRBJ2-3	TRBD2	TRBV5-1	TGCGCCAGCAGCTCAGCATTCGGGACTAACACAGATACGCAGTATTTT	CASSSAFGTNTDTQYF
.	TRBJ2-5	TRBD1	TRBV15	TGTGCCACCAGCAGAGACAGGGGGCAAGAGACCCAGTACTTC	CATSRDRGQETQYF
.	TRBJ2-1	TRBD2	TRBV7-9	TGTGCCAGCAGCGCACCAGCGGGGGGCTCCTACAATGAGCAGTTCTTC	CASSAPAGGSYNEQFF
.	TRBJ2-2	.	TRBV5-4	TGTGCCAGCAGCAGAGATACAGGGACCGGGGAGCTGTTTTTT	CASSRDTGTGELFF
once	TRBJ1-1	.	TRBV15	TGTGCCACCAGCAGAGATTGGGCGAACACTGAAGCTTTCTTT	CATSRDWANTEAFF
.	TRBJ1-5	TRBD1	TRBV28	TGTGCCAGCAGCCTAACAGGGGGAAACAATCAGCCCCAGCATTTT	CASSLTGGNNQPQHF
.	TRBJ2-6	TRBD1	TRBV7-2	TGTGCCAGCAGCCAAGACAGGGCTGGGGCCAACGTCCTGACTTTC	CASSQDRAGANVLTF
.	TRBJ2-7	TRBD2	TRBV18	TGTGCCAGCTCACCGGGAAGCGGGAGGGCCCGAGAGCAGTACTTC	CASSPGSGRAREQYF
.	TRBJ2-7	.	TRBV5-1	TGCGCCAGCAGCTTACAGGGAATTCTCTCCTACGAGCAGTACTTC	CASSLQGILSYEQYF
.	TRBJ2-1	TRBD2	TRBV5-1	TGCGCCAGCTCCCCTGACCCTAGCGGGGGTTACAATGAGCAGTTCTTC	CASSPDPSGGYNEQFF
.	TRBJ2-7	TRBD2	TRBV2	TGTGCCAGCAGTGGGACTAGCGGGAGGGCCTACGAGCAGTACTTC	CASSGTSGRAYEQYF
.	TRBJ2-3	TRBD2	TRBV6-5	TGTGCCAGCAGTAGCCCCCGGGAGGGGTCAGATACGCAGTATTTT	CASSSPREGSDTQYF
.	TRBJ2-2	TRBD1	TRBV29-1	TGCAGCGTGGACAGGGGGAACACCGGGGAGCTGTTTTTT	CSVDRGNTGELFF
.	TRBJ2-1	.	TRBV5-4	TGTGCCAGCAGGTTTAGGTGGGACACCCGAATCTACAATGAGCAGTTCTTC	CASRFRWDTRIYNEQFF
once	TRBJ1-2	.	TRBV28	TGTGCCAGCAGTTCAACCCCCAGGGCAGCTGGCTACACCTTC	CASSSTPRAAGYTF
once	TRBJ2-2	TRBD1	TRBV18	TGTGCCAGCTCACCACGACTACGGGGACAGGGTTCTAGGATGAACACCGGGGAGCTGTTTTTT	CASSPRLRGQGSRMNTGELFF
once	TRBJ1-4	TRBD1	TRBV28	TGTGCCAGCAGTTTGGGTGGACAGGCAAATGAAAAACTGTTTTTT	CASSLGGQANEKLFF
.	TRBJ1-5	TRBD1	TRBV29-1	TGCAGCGCAGCGGGACAGGACGATCAGCCCCAGCATTTT	CSAAGQDDQPQHF
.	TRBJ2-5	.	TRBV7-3	TGTGCCAGCAGCTTAGGCAGGCCCCCGGAGACCCAGTACTTC	CASSLGRPPETQYF
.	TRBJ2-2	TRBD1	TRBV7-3	TGTGCCAGCAGTCTCGGACAGGGGAACACCGGGGAGCTGTTTTTT	CASSLGQGNTGELFF
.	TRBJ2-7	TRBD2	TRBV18	TGTGCCAGCTCACCATTTACCGGGACTAGCGGGGGGAGAGAGCAGTACTTC	CASSPFTGTSGGREQYF
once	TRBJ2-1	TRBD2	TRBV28	TGTGCCAGCAGTTTAGGGGGGGCCTACAATGAGCAGTTCTTC	CASSLGGAYNEQFF
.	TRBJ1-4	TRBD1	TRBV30	TGTGCCTGGAGTCCCTACGCGGGCAGGGGGCCAACTAATGAAAAACTGTTTTTT	CAWSPYAGRGPTNEKLFF
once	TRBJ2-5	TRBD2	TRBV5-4	TGTGCCAGCAGCTTGGGGACTAGCGGGAGGGAGCAGTACTTC	CASSLGTSGREQYF
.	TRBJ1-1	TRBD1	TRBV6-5	TGTGCCAGCAGTTATGACAGGGGCCCGTTCCTCTTT	CASSYDRGPFLF
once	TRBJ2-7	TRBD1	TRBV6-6	TGTGCCAGCAGTTGGGGACAGGGGGTTGTGGAGCAGTACTTC	CASSWGQGVVEQYF
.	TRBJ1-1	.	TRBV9	TGTGCCAGCAGCGTTTCTTTGAACACTGAAGCTTTCTTT	CASSVSLNTEAFF